This T cell receptor (beta chain) was documented in a study of regulatory T cells in long-lasting Graves disease. This clonotype was seen at least ten times. Antigen specificity is unknown. Germline V gives CDR1 SGHAT, CDR2 FQNNGV. The CDR3 loop spans 13 amino acids. Germline trimming cut 6 bases from V and 3 bases from J; bases unmatched to any gene: 4. The time point here: newly diagnosed GD, antithyroid drugs for less than 3 months. The TCR library was made from RNA extracted from PBMCs. Patients were enrolled at an endocrinology department in Xi'an, China. In building TCR beta libraries, iRepertoire HTBI primers were used together with Arm-PCR of CDR3 regions. TCRdb re-called the multiplex PCR reads with MiXCR, one entry per CDR3 protein. The table lists about 540,000 distinct CDR3 sequences, approximately 15% of them singletons. Points from the study as a whole: Favored gene segments in persistent disease were TRBV28, TRBJ1-2 and TRBJ2-5.

Another study also made use of these data, one on T cells in Graves' hyperthyroidism and ophthalmopathy. From that second work: Graves' hyperthyroidism was deemed stable given no ophthalmopathy progression within 18 months. Initially, a first-round RT-PCR of the TCR CDR3 employed the HTBI primer set.

This chain connects TRBV11-2 to TRBJ2-5, with 7 bases lining up with TRBD2. This sequence originates from a man under 40 with Graves disease. Sample: peripheral blood mononuclear cells (PBMCs), taken at new diagnosis, from a patient treated with antithyroid drugs. The chain's CDR3 is CASRWLAEETQYF. DNA for the CDR3: TGTGCCAGCAGGTGGCTAGCGGAAGAGACCCAGTACTTC.